This T cell receptor beta chain was retrieved from a study of CD8+CD57+ T cells in acquired aplastic anemia. The overall study: DNA from sorted CD4+ and CD8+ cells averaged approximately 3.5 ug. The study's findings and limits: Controls did not differ significantly from patients in CD8+ Simpson's diversity. Sharing between patients and controls was observed for some 27 CD8+ CDR3 sequences.

As for this clonotype: As yet, its antigen is unknown. A much bigger clone sits one base away, suggesting this may be a read error. No conserved phenylalanine or tryptophan ends this CDR3, so it is likely a read error.

TCR beta VDJ combinations and CDR3 sequences were profiled from genomic DNA. TCRdb re-called the reads with MiXCR, one entry per CDR3 protein. The repertoire has around 150,000 distinct CDR3 sequences, approximately 43% of them found once; the top ten carry around 0.96%. The V and J ends lost 6 bases and 5 bases, in that order; junction bases with no gene match: 9. The CDR3 has 15 residues. Per germline, CDR1 MGHDK and CDR2 SYGVNS. Material: sorted CD4+, CD8+, or CD8+CD57+ T cells (not recorded which) from PBMCs. The clonotype comes from a human donor in good health. This chain uses TRBV25-1 with TRBJ2-5; 10 bases line up with TRBD2. Here the CDR3 reads CASRQAGGLRETQYL. In DNA, the CDR3 is TGTGCCAGCAGACAAGCGGGGGGGCTGCGGGAGACCCAGTACCTC.